The present T cell receptor beta chain was sequenced within a study of blood T cell repertoires in COVID-19. Study summary: Sources were T cells, B-cell-depleted T cells, or PBMCs; the material itself was cDNA or gDNA.

Germline CDR1 SGDLS, CDR2 YYNGEE. This CDR3 spans 15 amino acids. V lost 7 bases and J 0 bases, leaving 11 bases between the germline ends. Per the original data handling: Using reference gene primer amplification, nucleated cell counts were estimated. Here immunoSEQ multiplex PCR was the method, and the copy in TCRdb shows in-frame clones only, minus some. The V and J calls and the clone size are those of that table, but D and trimming were determined from the DNA. The sample lists under 25,000 clones, about nine tenths occurring once. This chain uses TRBV9 with TRBJ2-6, with a weak D call TRBD2 (6 bases). The sample comprised peripheral blood. The TCR was taken from a woman in her 70s with active COVID-19. The CDR3 reads CASGTPPSGANVLTF. The CDR3 nucleotides are TGTGCCAGCGGGACTCCCCCCTCTGGGGCCAACGTCCTGACTTTC. Using reference TRBV9 and TRBJ2-6 for the parts outside the CDR3, the full variable domain is DSGVTQTPKHLITATGQRVTLRCSPRSGDLSVYWYQQSLDQGLQFLIQYYNGEERAKGNILERFSAQQFPDLHSELNLSSLELGDSALYFCASGTPPSGANVLTFGAGSRLTVL.